The next 28 T cell receptor beta chains were all read from a single sample in a study of long-term antiretroviral therapy in people with HIV. The libraries were made with immunoSEQ v3.0 at survey level. Measured with immunoSEQ multiplex PCR; TCRdb has only the in-frame clones, and not every one. The profile shows roughly 18,000 clones, around 89% of them singletons. The specimen comprised unsorted PBMCs, sampled 4.2 years after starting antiretroviral therapy. These receptors were taken from a middle-aged man with HIV.

This chain connects TRBV4-3 to TRBJ1-2; D unclear. V dropped 0 bases and J dropped 0 bases, with 8 bases sitting between them. Germline V gene data show CDR1 as LGHNA and CDR2 as YSLEER. The CDR3 spans 15 residues. This chain's CDR3 is CASSQDTGANYGYTF. The CDR3 DNA is TGCGCCAGCAGCCAAGATACCGGAGCTAACTATGGCTACACCTTC.

The CDR3 DNA is TGTGCCATCAGCCAGGGAGGTCCCAGCACAGATACGCAGTATTTT. Translation gives CAISQGGPSTDTQYF. J is TRBJ2-3 and V is TRBV10-3; D possibly corresponds to TRBD2 (6 bases). Germline V gene lookup returns CDR1 ENHRY and CDR2 SYGVKD. The V end was cut by 6 bases, the J end by 0 bases, with 13 bases between. The length of the CDR3 is 15 residues.

The chain links TRBV19 to TRBJ2-2; D gene unclear. Germline V gene sequence: CDR1 LNHDA, CDR2 SQIVND (reference sequence). The CDR3 is made up of 15 amino acids. Trimming left V 3 bases short and J 1 base short, with 9 bases between. Here the CDR3 DNA reads TGTGCCAGTAGTATCAAACACTTGAACACCGGGGAGCTGTTTTTT. Its translation is CASSIKHLNTGELFF.

This chain links TRBV19 with TRBJ2-6; D remains ambiguous. Per the germline V gene, CDR1 is LNHDA and CDR2 is SQIVND (reference sequence). V shed 6 bases and J shed 0 bases, with 3 bases lying between them. This CDR3 is 13 amino acids long. The CDR3 is CASSRSGANVLTF. As DNA, the CDR3 is TGTGCCAGTAGCCGCTCTGGGGCCAACGTCCTGACTTTC. Based on the CDR3 plus reference TRBV19 and TRBJ2-6, the full variable domain is DGGITQSPKYLFRKEGQNVTLSCEQNLNHDAMYWYRQDPGQGLRLIYYSQIVNDFQKGDIAEGYSVSREKKESFPLTVTSAQKNPTAFYLCASSRSGANVLTFGAGSRLTVL.

A single count supports this clone. J is TRBJ2-7 and V is TRBV4-1; unclear D gene. This CDR3 region has 16 residues. The V end was cut by 3 bases, the J end by 0 bases, with 15 bases between. Per the germline V gene, CDR1 is MGHRA and CDR2 is YSYEKL. CDR3 in DNA: TGCGCCAGCAGCCAGTCGGCCGGGTTGAACTCCTACGAGCAGTACTTC. It is translated as CASSQSAGLNSYEQYF.

This clone was detected only a few times. The chain recombines TRBV5-3 with TRBJ1-5; 7 bases are a match to TRBD1. TRBV5-3 is treated as an ORF (open reading frame) with a function not yet certain. V gave up 2 bases and J gave up 7 bases; unmatched junction bases: 6. This CDR3 has 14 amino acids. CDR3 nucleotide sequence: TGTGCCAGAAGCTTAAGACAGGGAATCCAGCCCCAGCATTTT. This sequence encodes CARSLRQGIQPQHF.

This chain connects TRBV9 to TRBJ2-7; no clear D. This CDR3 is built from 13 residues. CDR1 SGDLS and CDR2 YYNGEE come from the germline V gene. Trimming stripped 0 bases from V and 3 bases from J, with 7 bases between. CDR3 bases: TGTGCCAGCAGCGTAGCCGCAGGCTACGAGCAGTACTTC. Amino acid sequence: CASSVAAGYEQYF.

The chain joins TRBV29-1 to TRBJ2-4; 10 bases are shared with TRBD1. Trimming took 6 bases from V and 8 from J; bases not matched to a gene: 4. The CDR3 is made up of 12 amino acids. The V gene's germline CDR1 is SQVTM and CDR2 ANQGSEA. The CDR3 DNA follows: TGCAGCGTGGGACAGGGGAGGGACATTCAGTACTTC. Residues: CSVGQGRDIQYF. Full variable domain (remainder filled in from reference TRBV29-1 and TRBJ2-4): SAVISQKPSRDICQRGTSLTIQCQVDSQVTMMFWYRQQPGQSLTLIATANQGSEATYESGFVIDKFPISRPNLTFSTLTVSNMSPEDSSIYLCSVGQGRDIQYFGAGTRLSVL.

The count of this clone is one. This rearrangement joins TRBV29-1 to TRBJ2-3, with TRBD1 as a possible D gene (6 bases). There are 16 residues in the CDR3. V was cut by 7 bases and J by 1 base, with 21 bases left in between. Looked up from germline, CDR1 is SQVTM and CDR2 is ANQGSEA. The CDR3 spells CSASGTGKARTDTQYF. The CDR3 DNA follows: TGCAGCGCGTCGGGAACAGGGAAAGCACGCACAGATACGCAGTATTTT.

CDR3 amino acids: CASSTGNEKLFF. The DNA of the CDR3 is TGTGCCAGCTCAACCGGTAATGAAAAACTGTTTTTT. The chain recombines TRBV18 with TRBJ1-4, with D unclear. With 5 bases removed from V and 4 bases from J, the gap between germline ends came to 5 bases. CDR3 length equals 12 residues. CDR1 is KGHSH, CDR2 LQKENI, per germline.

The chain has TRBV25-1 and TRBJ1-2, with D tentatively TRBD1 (6 bases). Germline V CDR1 and CDR2: MGHDK, SYGVNS. V shed 1 base and J shed 0 bases, with 12 bases lying between them. The CDR3 has 16 residues. CDR3 bases: TGTGCCAGCAGTGAATTAGGGGGTTTAGCTAACTATGGCTACACCTTC. Translation: CASSELGGLANYGYTF.

V and J are TRBV4-1 and TRBJ2-7, with 9 bases identical to TRBD1. The CDR3 runs 15 residues. CDR1 and CDR2 (germline): MGHRA, YSYEKL. V dropped 1 base and J dropped 5; count of bases not matched to a gene: 6. The CDR3 DNA reads as TGCGCCAGCAGCCAAGGCGGGACAGGGTTGGACGAGCAGTACTTC. Translating gives CASSQGGTGLDEQYF.

V usage is TRBV19 and J usage is TRBJ1-1; TRBD1 agrees at 9 bases. The V gene end was trimmed by 1 base and the J gene end by 2 bases; junction bases not matched to a gene: 5. The CDR3 is 16 amino acids. CDR1 is LNHDA and CDR2 is SQIVND in the germline V gene (reference sequence). CDR3: CASSIAPDRGNTEAFF. In DNA, the CDR3 is TGTGCCAGTAGTATAGCACCGGACAGGGGAAACACTGAAGCTTTCTTT.

V usage is TRBV7-9 and J usage is TRBJ2-7; 10 positions agree with TRBD1. The trim removed 5 bases at V and 5 bases at J, leaving 9 bases unmatched. CDR3 length: 15 amino acids. CDR1 SEHNR and CDR2 FQNEAQ come from the germline V gene (reference sequence). The CDR3 nucleotides are TGTGCCAGCAGCCCCCGGGACAGGGGATCTCACGAGCAGTACTTC. It encodes CASSPRDRGSHEQYF.

This rearrangement joins TRBV27 to TRBJ2-7; no clear D. Trimming removed 10 bases from V and 1 base from J, with 14 bases in between. The CDR3 loop spans 13 amino acids. The V gene's germline CDR1 is MNHEY and CDR2 SMNVEV (reference sequence). CDR3 residues: CATAPVESYEQYF. For the CDR3, the DNA is TGTGCCACCGCCCCCGTAGAGTCCTACGAGCAGTACTTC.

This clone was recorded once. V and J are TRBV19 and TRBJ2-1, with 7 bases lining up with TRBD1. This CDR3 region has 16 residues. Germline V gives CDR1 LNHDA, CDR2 SQIVND (reference sequence). V lost 4 bases to trimming and J lost 9 bases; unmatched junction nucleotides: 15. Here the CDR3 DNA reads TGTGCCAGTAGTACCCTACAGGGGAAAACGAGGAGTGAGCAGTTCTTC. Its translation is CASSTLQGKTRSEQFF.

The V gene is TRBV30, the J gene TRBJ2-2, with 7 bases identical to TRBD1. Looked up from germline, CDR1 is GTSNPN and CDR2 is SVGIG (reference sequence). The ends lost 0 bases at V and 7 bases at J; junction bases unmatched: 8. The CDR3 runs to 15 residues. The CDR3 bases are TGTGCCTGGAGTGTCAGGGGGTGGGTGAACGGGGAGCTGTTTTTT. Protein product: CAWSVRGWVNGELFF. Together with reference TRBV30 and TRBJ2-2, the CDR3 gives the full variable domain: SQTIHQWPATLVQPVGSPLSLECTVEGTSNPNLYWYRQAAGRGLQLLFYSVGIGQISSEVPQNLSASRPQDRQFILSSKKLLLSDSGFYLCAWSVRGWVNGELFFGEGSRLTVL.

This chain joins TRBV28 and TRBJ2-7, with D unresolved. The germline V gene encodes CDR1 MDHEN and CDR2 SYDVKM. Trimming cost V 7 bases and J 2 bases, with 9 bases left between them. This CDR3 has 12 residues. The CDR3 DNA reads TGTGCCAGCACCGCTCCCACCTACGAGCAGTACTTC. Protein product: CASTAPTYEQYF.

This clone came up a few times. The rearrangement uses TRBV27 and TRBJ1-2; the match to TRBD1 covers 7 bases. CDR3 size: 15 residues. The J segment lost 4 bases and the V segment lost 0 bases, leaving 5 bases of the junction unmatched. Germline-derived CDR1 and CDR2 are MNHEY and SMNVEV (reference sequence). The CDR3 DNA follows: TGTGCCAGCAGTTTATCGACAGGGACCCTCTATGGCTACACCTTC. This codes for CASSLSTGTLYGYTF.

This sequence joins TRBV19 and TRBJ2-7; a possible D gene is TRBD2 (6 bases). Germline V gene data show CDR1 as LNHDA and CDR2 as SQIVND (reference sequence). Trimming took off 7 bases at V and 2 bases at J, with 15 bases between the two ends. The CDR3 length is 14 residues. DNA for the CDR3: TGTGCCAGTAACCCCGGGACTGGGCCCTACGAGCAGTACTTC. This gives the protein CASNPGTGPYEQYF.

This clone showed up just a few times. The V call is TRBV6-1, the J call TRBJ2-7, with TRBD1 matching over 8 bases. This CDR3 has 14 residues. The V segment lost 3 bases and the J segment 5 bases; nucleotides outside the gene matches: 6. CDR1 is MNHNS, CDR2 SASEGT, per germline. In DNA form, the CDR3 reads TGTGCCAGCAGTGACCACAGGGGGTTGGACGAGCAGTACTTC. It yields the protein CASSDHRGLDEQYF.

V gene TRBV19 combines with J gene TRBJ2-1; D uncertain. The germline V and J ends were trimmed by 1 base and 4 bases, with 8 bases remaining between them. The CDR3 has 14 amino acids. Germline V gene lookup returns CDR1 LNHDA and CDR2 SQIVND (reference sequence). The DNA for the CDR3 is TGTGCCAGTAGTATAGGGAACGCTTACAATGAGCAGTTCTTC. It translates to CASSIGNAYNEQFF. The full variable domain, rest sourced from reference TRBV19 and TRBJ2-1, is DGGITQSPKYLFRKEGQNVTLSCEQNLNHDAMYWYRQDPGQGLRLIYYSQIVNDFQKGDIAEGYSVSREKKESFPLTVTSAQKNPTAFYLCASSIGNAYNEQFFGPGTRLTVL.

The chain recombines TRBV27 with TRBJ1-1; 10 positions agree with TRBD1. Germline V gives CDR1 MNHEY, CDR2 SMNVEV (reference sequence). This CDR3 contains 16 residues. After removal of 0 bases from V and 1 base from J, the junction contained 2 bases not matched to a gene. DNA of the CDR3: TGTGCCAGCAGTTTATCCGGGACAGGGGCGAACACTGAAGCTTTCTTT. It is translated as CASSLSGTGANTEAFF.

V gene TRBV9 combines with J gene TRBJ2-7, with D maybe TRBD2 (6 bases). The CDR3 spans 14 residues. CDR1 SGDLS and CDR2 YYNGEE come from the germline V gene. Trimming left V 4 bases short and J 5 bases short, with 16 bases between. CDR3 DNA sequence: TGTGCCAGCAGCCCCCGACTAGGAATCGACGAGCAGTACTTC. This sequence encodes CASSPRLGIDEQYF. The variable domain in full, completed from reference TRBV9 and TRBJ2-7, reads DSGVTQTPKHLITATGQRVTLRCSPRSGDLSVYWYQQSLDQGLQFLIQYYNGEERAKGNILERFSAQQFPDLHSELNLSSLELGDSALYFCASSPRLGIDEQYFGPGTRLTVT.

The rearrangement links TRBV28 to TRBJ2-7; 9 nucleotides match TRBD1. This CDR3 has 14 residues. V gave up 5 bases and J gave up 4 bases; unmatched junction bases: 6. CDR1 is MDHEN, CDR2 SYDVKM, per germline. CDR3 in amino acids: CASSPGTGRYEQYF. DNA of the CDR3: TGTGCCAGCAGTCCCGGGACAGGGAGATACGAGCAGTACTTC.

The chain carries TRBV27 and TRBJ2-7, with D perhaps matching TRBD2 (6 bases). Germline V gene data show CDR1 as MNHEY and CDR2 as SMNVEV (reference sequence). The length of the CDR3 is 13 residues. V was cut by 3 bases and J by 1 base, with 7 bases left in between. In DNA form, the CDR3 reads TGTGCCAGCAGTTTGGCGGGATCCTACGAGCAGTACTTC. It codes for CASSLAGSYEQYF.

This chain links TRBV1 with TRBJ1-6; the listed D gene, TRBD1, was not tested against the DNA. TRBV1 is an annotated pseudogene. This CDR3 is 18 amino acids long. The CDR3 coding sequence is TGCACCAGCAGCCAAGGTCGTAGCGCGGACAGGGATAATTCACCCCTCCACTTT. Residues: CTSSQGRSADRDNSPLHF.

The genes are TRBV5-1 and TRBJ2-4; D possibly corresponds to TRBD2 (6 bases). With 4 bases removed from V and 5 bases from J, the gap between germline ends came to 13 bases. Germline loops: CDR1 SGHRS, CDR2 YFSETQ. The CDR3 contains 14 residues. The CDR3, as DNA: TGCGCCAGCAGCACGGCCGGCGGGGAAAACATTCAGTACTTC. Its translation is CASSTAGGENIQYF.